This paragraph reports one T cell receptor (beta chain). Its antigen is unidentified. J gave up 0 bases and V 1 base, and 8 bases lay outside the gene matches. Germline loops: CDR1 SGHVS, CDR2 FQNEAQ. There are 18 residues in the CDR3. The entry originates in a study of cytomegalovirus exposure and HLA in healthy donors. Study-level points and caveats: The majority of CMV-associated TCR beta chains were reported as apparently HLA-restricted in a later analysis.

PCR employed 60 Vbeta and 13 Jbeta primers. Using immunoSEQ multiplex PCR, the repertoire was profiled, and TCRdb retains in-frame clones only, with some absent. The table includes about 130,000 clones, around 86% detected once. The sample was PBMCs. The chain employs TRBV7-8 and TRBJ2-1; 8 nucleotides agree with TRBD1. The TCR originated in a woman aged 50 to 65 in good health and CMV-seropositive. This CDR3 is CASSLVGTGDGSYNEQFF. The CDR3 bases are TGTGCCAGCAGCTTAGTCGGGACAGGTGATGGCTCCTACAATGAGCAGTTCTTC.